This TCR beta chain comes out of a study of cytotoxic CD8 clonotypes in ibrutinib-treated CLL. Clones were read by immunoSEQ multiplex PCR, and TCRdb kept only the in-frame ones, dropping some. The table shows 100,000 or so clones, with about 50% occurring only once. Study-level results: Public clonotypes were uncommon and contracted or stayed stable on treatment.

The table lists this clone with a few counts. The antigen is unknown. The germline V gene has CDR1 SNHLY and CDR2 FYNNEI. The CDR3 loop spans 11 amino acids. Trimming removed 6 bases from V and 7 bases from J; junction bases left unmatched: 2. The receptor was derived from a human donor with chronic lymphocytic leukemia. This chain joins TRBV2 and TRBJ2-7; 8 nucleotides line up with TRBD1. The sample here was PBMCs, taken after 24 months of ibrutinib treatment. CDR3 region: CASRNRGEQYF. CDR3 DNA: TGTGCCAGCAGGAACAGGGGGGAGCAGTACTTC.